The next 8 T cell receptor beta chains were all read from a single sample in a study of blood T cells in healthy people across ages. A second PCR of 7 to 11 cycles used a sample-barcoded 5' primer and a J-beta primer mix. MiXCR, run by TCRdb on the 5' RACE reads, gives a single entry per CDR3 protein. The sample includes approximately 810,000 distinct CDR3 sequences, about 28% of them seen just once. The sequencing sample was made of blood. The receptors originated from a woman aged 80 or over in good health.

In this sample, this clonotype turned up a few times. The chain links TRBV12-3 or TRBV12-4 to TRBJ1-3; D unclear. V was pared by 2 bases and J by 5 bases, with 10 bases between. This CDR3 spans 14 amino acids. CDR3: CASSLRAERNTIYF. The CDR3 DNA sequence: TGTGCCAGCAGTTTAAGGGCAGAGAGAAACACCATATATTTT.

This clonotype was seen repeatedly, ten times or more. V is TRBV4-2 and J is TRBJ2-7; 9 positions agree with TRBD1. The CDR3 covers 16 residues. The V segment lost 3 bases and the J segment 0 bases; nucleotides outside the gene matches: 6. Germline lookup yields CDR1 LGHNA and CDR2 YNFKEQ. The CDR3 bases are TGTGCCAGCAGCCATCCGGGACAGGGCATCTCCTACGAGCAGTACTTC. Residues: CASSHPGQGISYEQYF.

This clonotype was seen at least ten times. The chain uses TRBV25-1 and TRBJ2-5; perhaps TRBD2 as D (7 bases). CDR1 and CDR2 from the germline V gene are MGHDK and SYGVNS. The CDR3 spans 14 residues. V was shortened by 5 bases and J by 5 bases, with 15 bases between the two germline ends. In DNA form, the CDR3 reads TGTGCCAGCAGTTCTCCGGGGGGCGTGGAGACCCAGTACTTC. It yields the protein CASSSPGGVETQYF.

The table lists this clonotype with a count of one. V is TRBV27 and J is TRBJ1-1; weak D call: TRBD1 (5 bases). The CDR3 is 14 amino acids. Germline lookup yields CDR1 MNHEY and CDR2 SMNVEV (reference sequence). The V end was cut by 6 bases, the J end by 1 base, with 12 bases between. In DNA form, the CDR3 reads TGTGCCAGCAGAGTGGGACGGTGGAACACTGAAGCTTTCTTT. Its translation: CASRVGRWNTEAFF.

The J gene is TRBJ1-4, the V gene TRBV5-1, with 10 bases that match TRBD1. CDR1 SGHRS and CDR2 YFSETQ come from the germline V gene. V lost 5 bases, J lost 6 bases, and 4 bases stayed unmatched. CDR3 length: 14 residues. The CDR3, as DNA: TGCGCCAGCAGAGGCGGGACAGGGGATGAAAAACTGTTTTTT. Translation gives CASRGGTGDEKLFF.

V and J are TRBV7-9 and TRBJ1-1; maybe TRBD1 (5 bases). V was trimmed by 5 bases and J by 1 base, leaving 14 bases between them. The CDR3 runs to 15 residues. Germline V gene sequence: CDR1 SEHNR, CDR2 FQNEAQ (reference sequence). CDR3 coding DNA: TGTGCCAGCAGCCCCGGGACCGGCGAGAACACTGAAGCTTTCTTT. This codes for CASSPGTGENTEAFF.

At least ten counts were recorded for this clonotype. The chain employs TRBV20-1 and TRBJ1-5, with D perhaps matching TRBD1 (5 bases). V lost 0 bases to trimming and J lost 4 bases, with 13 bases between them. This CDR3 is 15 amino acids long. CDR1 is DFQATT and CDR2 is SNEGSKA in the germline V gene (reference sequence). The CDR3 DNA reads TGCAGTGCTAGAGATGCGGCAGGGTTAAATCAGCCCCAGCATTTT. This translates into CSARDAAGLNQPQHF.

This clonotype occurred a few times. The V gene is TRBV12-3 or TRBV12-4, the J gene TRBJ2-3; the match to TRBD2 covers 7 bases. J was trimmed by 0 bases and V by 6 bases; bases with no gene match: 9. This CDR3 is built from 16 residues. In DNA form, the CDR3 reads TGTGCCAGCAGCCGCTCTAGCGGCTTGAGCACAGATACGCAGTATTTT. Translation: CASSRSSGLSTDTQYF.